Included here is one TCR beta chain sequence, with context. Its antigen is not identified. The data are from a study of OX40 agonist ivuxolimab in advanced cancers. Whole-study context: The dose-escalation cohort was roughly 83% male, with a mean age of approximately 61 years, ranging roughly 23 to 79. People who had prior anti-PD-1, anti-PD-L1 or anti-CTLA-4 therapy could take part, and about 37% had some. Study results and limitations: In a subset of nonresponders, normalized T-cell clonal expansion was also low. Expanded clones were, on average, more numerous in CD8+ T cells than in CD4+.

Sequencing used immunoSEQ multiplex PCR; TCRdb keeps in-frame clones, though not all of them. The table records some 51,000 clones, around nine tenths of them present only once. Deletions cut 9 bases from V and 1 base from J, with 18 bases between. The CDR3 is made up of 15 amino acids. Germline assignment: CDR1 LNHDA and CDR2 SQIVND (reference sequence). This sample comprised CD4+ or CD8+ T cells sorted from blood, obtained in a trial of the OX40 agonist ivuxolimab. The TCR was taken from an adult with an advanced solid tumor such as melanoma, head and neck, liver or kidney cancer. The V call is TRBV19, the J call TRBJ1-2; D is undetermined. The CDR3 reads CASMEAGDVNYGYTF. In DNA, the CDR3 is TGTGCCAGCATGGAGGCAGGCGACGTTAACTATGGCTACACCTTC. The full variable domain, rest sourced from reference TRBV19 and TRBJ1-2, is DGGITQSPKYLFRKEGQNVTLSCEQNLNHDAMYWYRQDPGQGLRLIYYSQIVNDFQKGDIAEGYSVSREKKESFPLTVTSAQKNPTAFYLCASMEAGDVNYGYTFGSGTRLTVV.